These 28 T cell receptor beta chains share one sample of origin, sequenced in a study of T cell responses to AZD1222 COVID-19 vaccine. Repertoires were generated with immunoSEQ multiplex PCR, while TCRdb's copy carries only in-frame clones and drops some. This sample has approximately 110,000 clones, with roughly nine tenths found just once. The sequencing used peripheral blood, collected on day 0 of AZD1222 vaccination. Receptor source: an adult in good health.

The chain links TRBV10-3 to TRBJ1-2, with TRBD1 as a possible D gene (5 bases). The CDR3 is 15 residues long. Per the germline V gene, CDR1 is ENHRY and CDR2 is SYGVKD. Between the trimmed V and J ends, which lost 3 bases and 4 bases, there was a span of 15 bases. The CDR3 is CAISDEGAGLYGYTF. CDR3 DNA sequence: TGTGCCATCAGTGATGAAGGGGCTGGGCTCTATGGCTACACCTTC.

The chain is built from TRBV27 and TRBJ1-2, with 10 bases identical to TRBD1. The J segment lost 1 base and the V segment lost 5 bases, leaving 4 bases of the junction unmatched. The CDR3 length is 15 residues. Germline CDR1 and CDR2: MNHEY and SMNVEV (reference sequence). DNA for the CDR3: TGTGCCAGCAGTCCGGGACAGGGGTTTAACTATGGCTACACCTTC. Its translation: CASSPGQGFNYGYTF.

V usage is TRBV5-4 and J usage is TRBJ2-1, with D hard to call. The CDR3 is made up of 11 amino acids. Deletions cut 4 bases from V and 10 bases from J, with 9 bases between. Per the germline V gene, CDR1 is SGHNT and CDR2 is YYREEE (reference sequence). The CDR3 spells CASSDRSEQFF. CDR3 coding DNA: TGTGCCAGCAGCGACCGCTCGGAGCAGTTCTTC.

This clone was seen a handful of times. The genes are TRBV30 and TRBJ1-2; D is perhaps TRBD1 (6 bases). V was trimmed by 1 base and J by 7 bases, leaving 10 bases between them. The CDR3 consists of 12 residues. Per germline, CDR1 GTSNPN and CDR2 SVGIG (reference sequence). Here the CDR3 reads CAWSDGGGGYTF. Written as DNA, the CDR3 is TGTGCCTGGAGTGATGGGGGCGGTGGCTACACCTTC.

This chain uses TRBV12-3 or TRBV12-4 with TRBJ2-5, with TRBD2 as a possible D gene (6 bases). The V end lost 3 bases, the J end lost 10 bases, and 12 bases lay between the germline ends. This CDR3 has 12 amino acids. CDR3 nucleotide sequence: TGTGCCAGCAGTTTTCCCCCCGGGGGCCAGTACTTC. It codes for CASSFPPGGQYF.

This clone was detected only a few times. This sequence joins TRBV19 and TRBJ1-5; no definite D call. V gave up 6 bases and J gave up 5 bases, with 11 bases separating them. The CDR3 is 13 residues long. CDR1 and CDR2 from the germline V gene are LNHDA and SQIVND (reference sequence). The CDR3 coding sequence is TGTGCCAGTAGGAATGGGTTTGATCAGCCCCAGCATTTT. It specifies CASRNGFDQPQHF.

Written as DNA, the CDR3 is TGTGCCAGCAGCTCCGGGGGGGCGAGGGAAAAACTGTTTTTT. Encoded protein: CASSSGGAREKLFF. This chain uses TRBV28 with TRBJ1-4; D possibly corresponds to TRBD1 (6 bases). V was pared by 6 bases and J by 8 bases, with 16 bases between. There are 14 residues in the CDR3. CDR1 and CDR2 from the germline V gene are MDHEN and SYDVKM.

DNA of the CDR3: TGTGCCAGCAGCTTCGTAGCGGGGGGGCATAATGAGCAGTTCTTC. Protein sequence: CASSFVAGGHNEQFF. This chain joins TRBV7-9 and TRBJ2-1; 11 nucleotides agree with TRBD2. V trimming: 3 bases; J trimming: 7 bases; junction bases outside the gene matches: 5. Germline CDR1 reads SEHNR; CDR2 reads FQNEAQ (reference sequence). There are 15 residues in the CDR3. The full variable domain, completed using reference TRBV7-9 and TRBJ2-1, is DTGVSQNPRHKITKRGQNVTFRCDPISEHNRLYWYRQTLGQGPEFLTYFQNEAQLEKSRLLSDRFSAERPKGSFSTLEIQRTEQGDSAMYLCASSFVAGGHNEQFFGPGTRLTVL.

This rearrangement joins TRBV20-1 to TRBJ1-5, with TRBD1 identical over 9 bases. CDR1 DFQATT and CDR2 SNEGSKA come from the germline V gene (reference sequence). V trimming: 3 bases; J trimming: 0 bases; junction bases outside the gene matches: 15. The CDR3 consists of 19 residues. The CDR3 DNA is TGCAGTGCTAGTGGGACAGGGTCCAGATTCCAATATAGCAATCAGCCCCAGCATTTT. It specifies CSASGTGSRFQYSNQPQHF.

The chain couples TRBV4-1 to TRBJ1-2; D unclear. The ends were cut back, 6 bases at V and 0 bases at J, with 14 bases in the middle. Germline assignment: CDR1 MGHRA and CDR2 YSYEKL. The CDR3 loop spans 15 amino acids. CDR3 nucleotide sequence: TGCGCCAGCAGTCTAATTCCGGATACTAACTATGGCTACACCTTC. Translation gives CASSLIPDTNYGYTF.

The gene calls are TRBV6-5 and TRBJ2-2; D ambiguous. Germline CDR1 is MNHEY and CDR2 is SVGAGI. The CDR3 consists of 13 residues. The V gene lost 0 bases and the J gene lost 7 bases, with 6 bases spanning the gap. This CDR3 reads CASSYSQHGELFF. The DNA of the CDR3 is TGTGCCAGCAGTTACTCCCAGCACGGGGAGCTGTTTTTT.

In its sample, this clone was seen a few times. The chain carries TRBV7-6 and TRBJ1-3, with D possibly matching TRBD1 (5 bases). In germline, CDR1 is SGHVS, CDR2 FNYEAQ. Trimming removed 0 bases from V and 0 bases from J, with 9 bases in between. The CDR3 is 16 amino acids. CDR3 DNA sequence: TGTGCCAGCAGCTTAGCGACAGCGCTCTCTGGAAACACCATATATTTT. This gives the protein CASSLATALSGNTIYF.

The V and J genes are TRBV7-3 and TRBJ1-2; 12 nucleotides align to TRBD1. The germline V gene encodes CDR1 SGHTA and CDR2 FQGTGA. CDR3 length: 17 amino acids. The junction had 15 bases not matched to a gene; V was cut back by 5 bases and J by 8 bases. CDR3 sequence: CASSPHPGQGASEGYTF. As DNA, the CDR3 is TGTGCCAGCAGCCCCCATCCGGGACAGGGGGCTTCGGAAGGCTACACCTTC. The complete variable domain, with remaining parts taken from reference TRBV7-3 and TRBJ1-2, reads GAGVSQTPSNKVTEKGKYVELRCDPISGHTALYWYRQSLGQGPEFLIYFQGTGAADDSGLPNDRFFAVRPEGSVSTLKIQRTERGDSAVYLCASSPHPGQGASEGYTFGSGTRLTVV.

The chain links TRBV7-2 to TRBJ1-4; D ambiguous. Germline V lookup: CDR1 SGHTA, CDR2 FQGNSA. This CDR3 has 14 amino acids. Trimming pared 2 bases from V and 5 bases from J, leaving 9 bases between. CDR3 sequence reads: CASSLSGSNEKLFF. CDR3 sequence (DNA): TGTGCCAGCAGCTTAAGTGGTAGCAATGAAAAACTGTTTTTT.

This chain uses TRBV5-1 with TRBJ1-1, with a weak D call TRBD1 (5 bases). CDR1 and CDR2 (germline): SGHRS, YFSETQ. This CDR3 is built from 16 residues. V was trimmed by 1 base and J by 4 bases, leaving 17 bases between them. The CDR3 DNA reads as TGCGCCAGCAGCTTGTTTGGGGAGGGGTTGAGCACTGAAGCTTTCTTT. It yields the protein CASSLFGEGLSTEAFF.

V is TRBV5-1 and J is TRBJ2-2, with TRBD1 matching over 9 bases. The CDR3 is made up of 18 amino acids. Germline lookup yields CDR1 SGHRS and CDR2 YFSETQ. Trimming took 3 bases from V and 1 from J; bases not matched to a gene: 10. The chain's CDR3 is CASSSNFHRGRNTGELFF. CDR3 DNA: TGCGCCAGCAGCTCGAACTTTCACAGGGGGCGGAACACCGGGGAGCTGTTTTTT. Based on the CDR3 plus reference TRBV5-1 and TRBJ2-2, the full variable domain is KAGVTQTPRYLIKTRGQQVTLSCSPISGHRSVSWYQQTPGQGLQFLFEYFSETQRNKGNFPGRFSGRQFSNSRSEMNVSTLELGDSALYLCASSSNFHRGRNTGELFFGEGSRLTVL.

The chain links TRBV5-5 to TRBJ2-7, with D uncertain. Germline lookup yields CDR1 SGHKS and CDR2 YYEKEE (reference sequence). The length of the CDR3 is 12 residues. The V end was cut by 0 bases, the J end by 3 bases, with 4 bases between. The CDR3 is CASSLGFYEQYF. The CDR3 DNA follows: TGTGCCAGCAGCTTGGGGTTCTACGAGCAGTACTTC.

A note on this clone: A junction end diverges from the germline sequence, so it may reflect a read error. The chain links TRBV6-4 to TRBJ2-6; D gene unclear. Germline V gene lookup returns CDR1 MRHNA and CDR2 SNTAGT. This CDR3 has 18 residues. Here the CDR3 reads CASSFCSSHDKSGQRPDF. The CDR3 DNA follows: TGTGCCAGCAGTTTTTGCTCCTCACACGACAAGTCGGGCCAACGTCCTGACTTT.

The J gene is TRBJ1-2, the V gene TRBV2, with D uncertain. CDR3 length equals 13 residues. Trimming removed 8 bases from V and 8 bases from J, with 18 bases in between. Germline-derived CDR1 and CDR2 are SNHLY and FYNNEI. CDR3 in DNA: TGTGCCAGCGCTACCCCGTCGGTAGAAGGCTACACCTTC. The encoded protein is CASATPSVEGYTF.

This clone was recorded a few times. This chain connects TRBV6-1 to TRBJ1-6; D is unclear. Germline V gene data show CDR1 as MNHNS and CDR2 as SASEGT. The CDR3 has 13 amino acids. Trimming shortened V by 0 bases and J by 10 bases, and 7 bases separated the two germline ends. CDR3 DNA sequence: TGTGCCAGCAGTGAAGCGGATGGATCACCCCTCCACTTT. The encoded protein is CASSEADGSPLHF.

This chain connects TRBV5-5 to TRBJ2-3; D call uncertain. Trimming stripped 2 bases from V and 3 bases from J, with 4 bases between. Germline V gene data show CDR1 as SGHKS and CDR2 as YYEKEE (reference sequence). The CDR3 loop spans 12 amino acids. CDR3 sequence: CASSFQTDTQYF. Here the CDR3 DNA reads TGTGCCAGCAGCTTTCAGACAGATACGCAGTATTTT.

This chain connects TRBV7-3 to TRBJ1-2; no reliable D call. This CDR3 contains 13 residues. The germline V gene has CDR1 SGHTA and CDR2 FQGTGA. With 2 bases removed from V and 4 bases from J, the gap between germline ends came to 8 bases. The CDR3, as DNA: TGTGCCAGCAGCTTAGGTAGCAGCTATGGCTACACCTTC. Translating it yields CASSLGSSYGYTF. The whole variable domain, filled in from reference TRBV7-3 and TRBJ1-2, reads GAGVSQTPSNKVTEKGKYVELRCDPISGHTALYWYRQSLGQGPEFLIYFQGTGAADDSGLPNDRFFAVRPEGSVSTLKIQRTERGDSAVYLCASSLGSSYGYTFGSGTRLTVV.

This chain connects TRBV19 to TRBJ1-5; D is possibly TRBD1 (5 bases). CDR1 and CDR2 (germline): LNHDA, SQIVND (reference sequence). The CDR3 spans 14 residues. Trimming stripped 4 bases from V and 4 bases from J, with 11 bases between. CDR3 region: CASSSGTGNQPQHF. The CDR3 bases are TGTGCCAGTAGTAGCGGGACTGGTAATCAGCCCCAGCATTTT.

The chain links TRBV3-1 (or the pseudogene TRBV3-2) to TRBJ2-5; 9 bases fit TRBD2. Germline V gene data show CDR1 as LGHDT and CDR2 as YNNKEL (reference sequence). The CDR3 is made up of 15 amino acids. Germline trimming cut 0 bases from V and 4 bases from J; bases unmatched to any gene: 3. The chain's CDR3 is CASSQDRLAVETQYF. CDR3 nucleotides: TGTGCCAGCAGCCAAGATAGACTAGCGGTAGAGACCCAGTACTTC.

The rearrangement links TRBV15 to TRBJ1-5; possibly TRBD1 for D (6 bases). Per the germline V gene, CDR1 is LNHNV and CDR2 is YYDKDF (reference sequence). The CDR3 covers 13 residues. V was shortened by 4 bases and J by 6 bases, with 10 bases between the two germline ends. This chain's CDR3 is CATSNDRFQPQHF. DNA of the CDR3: TGTGCCACCAGCAACGACAGGTTTCAGCCCCAGCATTTT.

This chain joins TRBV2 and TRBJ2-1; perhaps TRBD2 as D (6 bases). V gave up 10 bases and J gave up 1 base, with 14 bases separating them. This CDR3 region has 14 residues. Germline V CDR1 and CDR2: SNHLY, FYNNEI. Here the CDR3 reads CANLPGLSYNEQFF. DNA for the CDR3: TGTGCCAACCTACCGGGACTTTCCTACAATGAGCAGTTCTTC.

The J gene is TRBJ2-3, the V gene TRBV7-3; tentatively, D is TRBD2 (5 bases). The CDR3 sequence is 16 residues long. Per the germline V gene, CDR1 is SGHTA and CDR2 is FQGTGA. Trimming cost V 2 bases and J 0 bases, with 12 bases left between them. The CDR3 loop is CASSLYSAASTDTQYF. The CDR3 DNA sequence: TGTGCCAGCAGCTTATATTCAGCGGCTAGCACAGATACGCAGTATTTT. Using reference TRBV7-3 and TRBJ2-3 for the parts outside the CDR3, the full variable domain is GAGVSQTPSNKVTEKGKYVELRCDPISGHTALYWYRQSLGQGPEFLIYFQGTGAADDSGLPNDRFFAVRPEGSVSTLKIQRTERGDSAVYLCASSLYSAASTDTQYFGPGTRLTVL.

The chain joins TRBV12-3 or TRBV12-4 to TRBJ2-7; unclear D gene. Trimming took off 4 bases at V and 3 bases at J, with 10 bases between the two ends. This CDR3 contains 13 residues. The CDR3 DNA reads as TGTGCCAGCAGTTCCGACCGAAACTACGAGCAGTACTTC. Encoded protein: CASSSDRNYEQYF.